Listed below are T cell receptor beta chains from one sample, sequenced in a study of blood T cell repertoires in COVID-19. TCRdb's table, derived via immunoSEQ multiplex PCR, lists solely in-frame clones and lacks some. The sample yields around 400,000 clones, more than 70% seen once. The specimen sequenced was peripheral blood. The receptors were gathered from a man between 35 and 55 years old with acute or convalescent COVID-19. Each CDR3 is given with its conserved first and last residue. D genes are given only for firm matches. The listing skips clone size in some rows; elsewhere it reads once, few, many or a size class.

size	J	D	V	CDR3	DNA
-	TRBJ2-5	TRBD1	TRBV25-1	CASSGTGVGTQYF	TGTGCCAGCAGTGGAACAGGGGTAGGGACCCAGTACTTC
-	TRBJ2-1	-	TRBV19	CASSLGADNEQFF	TGTGCCAGTAGTCTCGGAGCGGACAATGAGCAGTTCTTC
-	TRBJ1-3	-	TRBV30	CAWKRDGSRNTIYF	TGTGCCTGGAAACGTGACGGGTCTAGAAACACCATATATTTT
-	TRBJ1-3	-	TRBV27	CASSLGGNGNTIYF	TGTGCCAGCAGTTTGGGAGGGAATGGAAACACCATATATTTT
-	TRBJ1-1	-	TRBV12-3/TRBV12-4	CASSPRWTEAFF	TGTGCCAGCAGCCCTAGGTGGACTGAAGCTTTCTTT
once	TRBJ2-5	-	TRBV29-1	CSVRRGGETQYF	TGCAGCGTTCGGCGGGGAGGAGAGACCCAGTACTTC
-	TRBJ2-7	TRBD1	TRBV19	CASSITTGNEQYF	TGTGCCAGTAGTATAACGACAGGGAACGAGCAGTACTTC
-	TRBJ1-3	-	TRBV30	CAWRSRVNTIYF	TGTGCCTGGAGAAGCAGGGTGAACACCATATATTTT
-	TRBJ1-1	TRBD1	TRBV2	CASRIDRVRTEAFF	TGTGCCAGCAGGATCGACAGGGTAAGAACTGAAGCTTTCTTT
-	TRBJ1-2	-	TRBV19	CASSRGVGGGYTF	TGTGCCAGTAGTCGCGGGGTAGGAGGTGGCTACACCTTC
-	TRBJ1-1	-	TRBV5-1	CASSPGGGQLNTEAFF	TGCGCCAGCAGCCCGGGGGGTGGACAGCTGAACACTGAAGCTTTCTTT
-	TRBJ1-1	-	TRBV9	CASSVIGTEAFF	TGTGCCAGCAGCGTAATCGGGACTGAAGCTTTCTTT
-	TRBJ2-7	-	TRBV3-1/TRBV3-2	CASSQVGDSSYEQYF	TGTGCCAGCAGCCAAGTGGGAGACTCCTCCTACGAGCAGTACTTC
-	TRBJ1-2	TRBD1	TRBV4-2	CASRKGQDPNYGYTF	TGTGCCAGCAGGAAGGGACAGGACCCTAACTATGGCTACACCTTC
-	TRBJ1-1	-	TRBV12-3/TRBV12-4	CASRKTGNTEAFF	TGTGCCAGCAGGAAGACAGGGAACACTGAAGCTTTCTTT
-	TRBJ2-1	TRBD2	TRBV9	CASSVSLAGVDEQFF	TGTGCCAGCAGCGTTTCCCTAGCGGGGGTGGATGAGCAGTTCTTC
-	TRBJ2-7	-	TRBV6-5	CASSYSTGLAYEQYF	TGTGCCAGCAGTTACTCGACGGGACTGGCCTACGAGCAGTACTTC
once	TRBJ1-6	TRBD1	TRBV5-1	CASSLEGAGSPLHF	TGCGCCAGCAGCTTGGAGGGGGCGGGTTCACCCCTCCACTTT
-	TRBJ1-4	-	TRBV5-1	CASSLEALNEKLFF	TGCGCCAGCAGCTTAGAAGCTTTGAATGAAAAACTGTTTTTT
-	TRBJ1-1	TRBD1	TRBV5-4	CASSSDRENTEAFF	TGTGCCAGCAGCTCGGACAGGGAGAACACTGAAGCTTTCTTT
-	TRBJ2-7	-	TRBV5-4	CASSLADEQYF	TGTGCCAGCAGCTTGGCGGACGAGCAGTACTTC
-	TRBJ2-2	-	TRBV11-3	CASSLGMRAGELFF	TGTGCCAGCAGCTTAGGAATGCGGGCCGGGGAGCTGTTTTTT
-	TRBJ1-1	-	TRBV6-6	CASRPRGYTEAFF	TGTGCCAGCAGGCCGAGGGGGTACACTGAAGCTTTCTTT
-	TRBJ1-6	TRBD1	TRBV27	CASSSPGTGAGSPLHF	TGTGCCAGCAGTTCGCCTGGGACAGGGGCGGGGTCACCCCTCCACTTT
-	TRBJ2-7	TRBD1	TRBV10-3	CAISEGTGGMWEQYF	TGTGCCATCAGTGAGGGGACAGGAGGAATGTGGGAGCAGTACTTC
few	TRBJ2-2	-	TRBV5-1	CASSFDTLGITGELFF	TGCGCCAGCAGCTTTGACACCCTCGGGATCACCGGGGAGCTGTTTTTT
-	TRBJ2-7	TRBD1	TRBV5-5	CASSFLWGQASYEQYF	TGTGCCAGCAGCTTTTTGTGGGGACAGGCCTCCTACGAGCAGTACTTC
-	TRBJ2-3	-	TRBV5-1	CASSRGGAGSGDTQYF	TGCGCCAGCAGCCGCGGCGGGGCGGGAAGCGGGGATACGCAGTATTTT
-	TRBJ2-1	-	TRBV5-1	CASSFSGALNEQFF	TGCGCCAGCAGCTTTTCGGGAGCTCTTAATGAGCAGTTCTTC